These 23 T cell receptor beta chains were all obtained from the same sample, sequenced in a study of cytomegalovirus exposure and HLA in healthy donors. This PCR relied on a set of 60 Vbeta primers and 13 Jbeta primers. Libraries were prepared by immunoSEQ multiplex PCR; TCRdb keeps only in-frame clonotypes and omits some of them. The repertoire holds around 150,000 clones, about 64% seen once, with approximately 4.2% in the top ten. Sequencing was carried out using PBMCs. The receptors shown here come from a man in his 60s in good health and CMV-seronegative.

This chain links TRBV18 with TRBJ2-7; 9 bases align to TRBD1. The V gene's germline CDR1 is KGHSH and CDR2 LQKENI. The length of the CDR3 is 17 residues. V was clipped by 4 bases and J by 0 bases; unmatched bases: 10. CDR3 sequence: CASSLYTGGQGSYEQYF. The DNA of the CDR3 is TGTGCCAGCTCACTTTATACCGGGGGACAGGGCTCCTACGAGCAGTACTTC.

The J gene is TRBJ2-1, the V gene TRBV25-1, with TRBD2 as a possible D gene (5 bases). V lost 6 bases, J lost 2 bases, and 17 bases lay in between. The CDR3 spans 16 residues. The germline V gene encodes CDR1 MGHDK and CDR2 SYGVNS. Here the CDR3 reads CASSSGRTGTYNEQFF. The CDR3 DNA reads TGTGCCAGCAGCAGTGGGCGAACGGGGACCTACAATGAGCAGTTCTTC.

V and J are TRBV7-9 and TRBJ2-7; TRBD1 aligns across 7 bases. Germline loops: CDR1 SEHNR, CDR2 FQNEAQ (reference sequence). CDR3 length equals 15 residues. V gave up 5 bases and J gave up 4 bases; unmatched junction bases: 11. CDR3 nucleotides: TGTGCCAGCAGCCCACCGGGACAGAGATTTTACGAGCAGTACTTC. The encoded protein is CASSPPGQRFYEQYF.

The V gene is TRBV10-3, the J gene TRBJ1-3; D unclear. The germline CDR1 and CDR2 sequences are ENHRY and SYGVKD. Deletions cut 0 bases from V and 0 bases from J, with 9 bases between. The CDR3 runs 16 residues. The CDR3 loop is CAISESRGFSGNTIYF. The CDR3 nucleotides are TGTGCCATCAGTGAGTCCAGAGGGTTCTCTGGAAACACCATATATTTT.

The chain has TRBV29-1 and TRBJ1-2, with D possibly TRBD1 on 5 matching bases. Trimming cost V 2 bases and J 2 bases, with 12 bases left between them. The CDR3 loop spans 14 amino acids. Germline CDR1 is SQVTM and CDR2 is ANQGSEA. The CDR3 region has the DNA TGCAGCGTTGAAATGCTATACAGGAACTATGGCTACACCTTC. This encodes CSVEMLYRNYGYTF. Looking up the rest from reference TRBV29-1 and TRBJ1-2 gives the full variable domain: SAVISQKPSRDICQRGTSLTIQCQVDSQVTMMFWYRQQPGQSLTLIATANQGSEATYESGFVIDKFPISRPNLTFSTLTVSNMSPEDSSIYLCSVEMLYRNYGYTFGSGTRLTVV.

V usage is TRBV30 and J usage is TRBJ2-7, with 7 nucleotides matching TRBD1. This CDR3 is built from 15 residues. Losses at the gene ends were 0 bases for V and 0 bases for J; bases not matched to a gene: 5. CDR1 and CDR2 from the germline V gene are GTSNPN and SVGIG (reference sequence). In nucleotides, the CDR3 is TGTGCCTGGAGTGTGGGCAGGGGGAACTCCTACGAGCAGTACTTC. Amino acid sequence: CAWSVGRGNSYEQYF.

The gene calls are TRBV5-1 and TRBJ2-7; 8 bases agree with TRBD1. The CDR3 has 17 residues. After removal of 1 base from V and 3 bases from J, the junction contained 12 bases not matched to a gene. Germline lookup yields CDR1 SGHRS and CDR2 YFSETQ. The CDR3 sequence: CASSLLPRTGYFYEQYF. The CDR3 DNA reads TGCGCCAGCAGCTTGCTCCCGCGGACAGGGTACTTCTACGAGCAGTACTTC.

This clone has only one observation. Within the sample, other DNA sequences also encode this same CDR3. The chain joins TRBV28 to TRBJ2-7, with TRBD2 matching 13 bases. Per the germline V gene, CDR1 is MDHEN and CDR2 is SYDVKM. V gave up 6 bases and J gave up 0 bases; unmatched junction bases: 2. This CDR3 is 15 amino acids long. The CDR3 loop reads CASRRTSGSSYEQYF. The CDR3, as DNA: TGTGCCAGCAGAAGGACTAGCGGGAGCTCCTACGAGCAGTACTTC.

A few counts support this clone. The chain is built from TRBV29-1 and TRBJ1-3; 8 nucleotides match TRBD1. Trimming cost V 7 bases and J 7 bases; bases outside gene matches: 9. The CDR3 spans 13 residues. CDR1 SQVTM and CDR2 ANQGSEA come from the germline V gene. CDR3: CSGGQGGENTIYF. The CDR3 nucleotides read TGCAGCGGCGGACAGGGAGGCGAGAACACCATATATTTT.

This chain connects TRBV4-2 to TRBJ2-7; TRBD1 matches at 8 bases. CDR3 length equals 14 residues. V trimming: 4 bases; J trimming: 3 bases; junction bases outside the gene matches: 5. Germline CDR1 reads LGHNA; CDR2 reads YNFKEQ. CDR3 in DNA: TGTGCCAGCAGCCCGTTCGGACAGGGCTACGAGCAGTACTTC. As protein: CASSPFGQGYEQYF.

The CDR3 coding sequence is TGTGCCAGCAGTTACCGCGGACGGGGAAACACTGAAGCTTTCTTT. It encodes CASSYRGRGNTEAFF. The chain carries TRBV6-5 and TRBJ1-1; no reliable D call. V shed 2 bases and J shed 2 bases, with 12 bases lying between them. The CDR3 length is 15 residues. The germline V gene encodes CDR1 MNHEY and CDR2 SVGAGI.

As regards this clone: Germline and junction disagree at one end, which may indicate a read error. This chain connects TRBV7-9 to TRBJ2-7; 8 nucleotides match TRBD2. Germline V CDR1 and CDR2: SEHNR, FQNEAQ (reference sequence). This CDR3 region has 15 residues. CDR3 protein: CSSSLKAGARNEQYF. In DNA, the CDR3 is TGTTCCAGCAGCTTAAAAGCGGGAGCGCGGAACGAGCAGTACTTC.

The chain couples TRBV5-1 to TRBJ2-3; 10 nucleotides align to TRBD1. In germline, CDR1 is SGHRS, CDR2 YFSETQ. V lost 0 bases, J lost 9 bases, and 10 bases stayed unmatched. This CDR3 has 16 residues. The CDR3 protein is CASSLVRTGGPETQYF. The CDR3 nucleotides read TGCGCCAGCAGCTTGGTCCGGACAGGGGGGCCCGAGACGCAGTATTTT.

V gene TRBV10-1 combines with J gene TRBJ1-2; TRBD1 agrees at 10 bases. The CDR3 runs 16 residues. Trimming took 2 bases from V and 4 from J; bases not matched to a gene: 7. Germline CDR1 is WNHNN and CDR2 is SYGVQD (reference sequence). The CDR3 region is CASSERTGGDVYGYTF. The CDR3 DNA is TGCGCCAGCAGTGAGAGGACAGGGGGAGACGTCTATGGCTACACCTTC.

The chain employs TRBV5-4 and TRBJ1-2; TRBD1 matches at 8 bases. This CDR3 is built from 13 residues. The V gene end was trimmed by 5 bases and the J gene end by 6 bases; junction bases not matched to a gene: 6. Germline CDR1 reads SGHNT; CDR2 reads YYREEE (reference sequence). CDR3 sequence: CASRSGTGNGYTF. The CDR3 coding sequence is TGTGCCAGCAGGTCCGGGACAGGAAATGGCTACACCTTC.

V and J are TRBV5-4 and TRBJ1-1; D is perhaps TRBD1 (6 bases). The germline CDR1 and CDR2 sequences are SGHNT and YYREEE (reference sequence). Trimming removed 0 bases from V and 0 bases from J, with 12 bases in between. The CDR3 is made up of 16 amino acids. CDR3 in DNA: TGTGCCAGCAGCTTGGGACCGGGACAAATGAACACTGAAGCTTTCTTT. Translation gives CASSLGPGQMNTEAFF.

This clone showed up just a few times. The chain has TRBV15 and TRBJ1-2; the match to TRBD1 covers 10 bases. Germline V gives CDR1 LNHNV, CDR2 YYDKDF (reference sequence). The CDR3 length is 14 residues. V dropped 6 bases and J dropped 2; count of bases not matched to a gene: 3. The CDR3 DNA is TGTGCCACCAGAAGACAGGGGGCAAACTATGGCTACACCTTC. Amino acid sequence: CATRRQGANYGYTF.

This chain connects TRBV28 to TRBJ2-1; 7 bases fit TRBD2. Germline V gives CDR1 MDHEN, CDR2 SYDVKM. This CDR3 is 17 amino acids long. The junction had 16 bases not matched to a gene; V was cut back by 8 bases and J by 3 bases. CDR3 protein: CASEDGEGGPGYNEQFF. CDR3 coding DNA: TGTGCCAGCGAGGATGGAGAGGGAGGGCCAGGCTACAATGAGCAGTTCTTC.

V gene TRBV28 combines with J gene TRBJ1-5; D is unclear. Per germline, CDR1 MDHEN and CDR2 SYDVKM. With 10 bases removed from V and 2 bases from J, the gap between germline ends came to 9 bases. The length of the CDR3 is 12 residues. CDR3 sequence (DNA): TGTGCCACCGAGGTGGGCAATCAGCCCCAGCATTTT. This gives the protein CATEVGNQPQHF.

In this sample, this clone turned up a few times. This chain uses TRBV29-1 with TRBJ1-1, with D possibly TRBD1 on 5 matching bases. Germline lookup yields CDR1 SQVTM and CDR2 ANQGSEA. Trimming left V 4 bases short and J 1 base short, with 10 bases between. The CDR3 is 13 amino acids. CDR3 nucleotides: TGCAGCGTTGCCGCCAGGGCGAACACTGAAGCTTTCTTT. This codes for CSVAARANTEAFF. The complete variable domain, with remaining parts taken from reference TRBV29-1 and TRBJ1-1, reads SAVISQKPSRDICQRGTSLTIQCQVDSQVTMMFWYRQQPGQSLTLIATANQGSEATYESGFVIDKFPISRPNLTFSTLTVSNMSPEDSSIYLCSVAARANTEAFFGQGTRLTVV.

The chain carries TRBV5-1 and TRBJ1-2, with TRBD1 identical over 7 bases. Losses at the gene ends were 0 bases for V and 6 bases for J; bases not matched to a gene: 5. Germline lookup yields CDR1 SGHRS and CDR2 YFSETQ. The CDR3 is 14 residues long. The CDR3 spells CASSLVLGQDGYTF. As DNA, the CDR3 is TGCGCCAGCAGCTTGGTTCTTGGACAGGATGGCTACACCTTC.

The chain has TRBV27 and TRBJ2-7, with 8 bases that match TRBD2. V lost 2 bases and J lost 0; bases outside the gene matches: 12. Germline CDR1 MNHEY, CDR2 SMNVEV (reference sequence). The CDR3 loop spans 18 amino acids. The CDR3, as DNA: TGTGCCAGCAGTTTAAGGTTAGCGGGACTGAGCCACTCCTACGAGCAGTACTTC. It is translated as CASSLRLAGLSHSYEQYF.

The V gene is TRBV4-1, the J gene TRBJ2-7, with 7 bases matching TRBD2. Germline V gene data show CDR1 as MGHRA and CDR2 as YSYEKL. V lost 4 bases, J lost 3 bases, and 9 bases stayed unmatched. CDR3 length: 15 residues. CDR3 residues: CASSLLATQSYEQYF. The CDR3 region has the DNA TGCGCCAGCAGCCTACTAGCGACACAAAGCTACGAGCAGTACTTC.